The 16 T cell receptor beta chains in this list originate from one sample, sequenced in a study of cytomegalovirus exposure and HLA in healthy donors (dated by TCRdb to 2015 to 2018). Library preparation used the immunoSEQ multiplex PCR assay. As stored in TCRdb, this immuneACCESS dataset retains in-frame rearrangements with V and J assigned. A fraction of the clones does not appear; measured against another copy, unresolved V genes explain less than half of the discrepancy, and the remainder lacks a known reason. The sample has under 70,000 clones on record, about 89% of them singletons. The ten biggest clones cover approximately 1.7% of the sample. Sequencing was done on a sample of PBMCs. Receptors originate from a woman between 18 and 29 years old in good health and CMV-seronegative.

This rearrangement joins TRBV9 to TRBJ2-7, with TRBD2 matching over 8 bases. Germline values: CDR1 SGDLS, CDR2 YYNGEE. CDR3 length: 16 amino acids. The V and J ends lost 2 bases and 3 bases, in that order; junction bases with no gene match: 10. The DNA for the CDR3 is TGTGCCAGCAGCGTTCAGTCGGGAGGGTCCTTCTACGAGCAGTACTTC. This sequence encodes CASSVQSGGSFYEQYF.

The chain joins TRBV10-3 to TRBJ1-5; TRBD1 matches 11 bases. This CDR3 is 15 amino acids long. V shed 8 bases and J 7 bases; nucleotides not matched to a gene: 10. Germline CDR1 reads ENHRY; CDR2 reads SYGVKD. CDR3 residues: CAIAGTGGIGQPQHF. CDR3 DNA sequence: TGTGCCATCGCTGGGACAGGGGGAATCGGGCAGCCCCAGCATTTT.

V usage is TRBV7-3 and J usage is TRBJ2-1; D is unresolved. Germline V gives CDR1 SGHTA, CDR2 FQGTGA. Trimming cost V 4 bases and J 9 bases, with 13 bases left between them. This CDR3 is 13 amino acids long. CDR3 protein: CASSYSSRSEQFF. Written as DNA, the CDR3 is TGTGCCAGCAGCTATTCATCTCGGAGTGAGCAGTTCTTC. Based on the CDR3 plus reference TRBV7-3 and TRBJ2-1, the full variable domain is GAGVSQTPSNKVTEKGKYVELRCDPISGHTALYWYRQSLGQGPEFLIYFQGTGAADDSGLPNDRFFAVRPEGSVSTLKIQRTERGDSAVYLCASSYSSRSEQFFGPGTRLTVL.

The chain is built from TRBV5-1 and TRBJ2-1, with D possibly being TRBD1 (5 bases). This CDR3 region has 14 residues. V was pared by 2 bases and J by 5 bases, with 11 bases between. Germline CDR1 and CDR2: SGHRS and YFSETQ. The chain's CDR3 is CASSLTRVNNEQFF. In DNA, the CDR3 is TGCGCCAGCAGCTTAACCAGGGTAAACAATGAGCAGTTCTTC. Filled out from reference TRBV5-1 and TRBJ2-1, the complete variable domain reads KAGVTQTPRYLIKTRGQQVTLSCSPISGHRSVSWYQQTPGQGLQFLFEYFSETQRNKGNFPGRFSGRQFSNSRSEMNVSTLELGDSALYLCASSLTRVNNEQFFGPGTRLTVL.

The chain combines TRBV7-2 with TRBJ1-5; 8 bases map to TRBD1. The CDR3 covers 15 residues. Per the germline V gene, CDR1 is SGHTA and CDR2 is FQGNSA. V shed 1 base, J shed 5 bases, and the junction held 4 bases outside the gene matches. The CDR3 DNA sequence: TGTGCCAGCAGCTTAGAACAGGGGGGTCATCAGCCCCAGCATTTT. It translates to CASSLEQGGHQPQHF.

V usage is TRBV18 and J usage is TRBJ2-7, with D uncertain. This CDR3 has 12 residues. Between the trimmed V and J ends, which lost 2 bases and 5 bases, there was a span of 7 bases. The germline gives CDR1 KGHSH, CDR2 LQKENI. In nucleotides, the CDR3 is TGTGCCAGCTCACCAACTCAGGACGAGCAGTACTTC. Translated: CASSPTQDEQYF. The full variable domain, in which reference TRBV18 and TRBJ2-7 provide the parts outside the CDR3, is NAGVMQNPRHLVRRRGQEARLRCSPMKGHSHVYWYRQLPEEGLKFMVYLQKENIIDESGMPKERFSAEFPKEGPSILRIQQVVRGDSAAYFCASSPTQDEQYFGPGTRLTVT.

The chain has TRBV6-6 and TRBJ1-5; TRBD1 is a possible D gene (6 bases). V was cut by 7 bases and J by 3 bases, with 13 bases left in between. This CDR3 comprises 14 residues. Germline V gene sequence: CDR1 MNHNY, CDR2 SVGAGI (reference sequence). The CDR3 region has the DNA TGTGCCAGCAAGGGGCAGGGGATCAATCAGCCCCAGCATTTT. Its protein product is CASKGQGINQPQHF.

The chain has TRBV7-9 and TRBJ2-1; D ambiguous. Looked up from germline, CDR1 is SEHNR and CDR2 is FQNEAQ (reference sequence). Trimming pared 2 bases from V and 8 bases from J, leaving 4 bases between. The CDR3 is 11 amino acids. The CDR3 protein is CASSLLYEQFF. CDR3 coding DNA: TGTGCCAGCAGCTTACTATATGAGCAGTTCTTC.

The V and J genes are TRBV27 and TRBJ2-7; 11 nucleotides match TRBD1. CDR1 and CDR2 (germline): MNHEY, SMNVEV (reference sequence). V trimming: 5 bases; J trimming: 7 bases; junction bases outside the gene matches: 4. This CDR3 spans 13 amino acids. The CDR3 bases are TGTGCCAGCAGTGAGGACAGGGGGCGGGAGCAGTACTTC. It translates to CASSEDRGREQYF.

V is TRBV15 and J is TRBJ1-4; 9 bases agree with TRBD1. This CDR3 has 16 amino acids. Germline V gene sequence: CDR1 LNHNV, CDR2 YYDKDF (reference sequence). V dropped 3 bases and J dropped 8; count of bases not matched to a gene: 10. The CDR3 sequence: CATSSKMGQGGEKLFF. Here the CDR3 DNA reads TGTGCCACCAGCAGCAAAATGGGACAGGGCGGAGAAAAACTGTTTTTT.

This chain joins TRBV5-1 and TRBJ2-6; TRBD1 aligns across 8 bases. Losses at the gene ends were 4 bases for V and 4 bases for J; bases not matched to a gene: 10. Germline CDR1 is SGHRS and CDR2 is YFSETQ. This CDR3 spans 17 amino acids. CDR3 sequence reads: CASSPTMTGAGANVLTF. In nucleotides, the CDR3 is TGCGCCAGCAGCCCCACAATGACAGGGGCCGGGGCCAACGTCCTGACTTTC.

This chain connects TRBV7-8 to TRBJ1-4; D might be TRBD1 (6 bases). The CDR3 spans 15 residues. V was shortened by 0 bases and J by 8 bases, with 13 bases between the two germline ends. CDR1 and CDR2 (germline): SGHVS, FQNEAQ. The CDR3: CASSLARGLWEKLFF. In DNA, the CDR3 is TGTGCCAGCAGCTTAGCCAGGGGCCTATGGGAAAAACTGTTTTTT. Looking up the rest from reference TRBV7-8 and TRBJ1-4 gives the full variable domain: GAGVSQSPRYKVAKRGQDVALRCDPISGHVSLFWYQQALGQGPEFLTYFQNEAQLDKSGLPSDRFFAERPEGSVSTLKIQRTQQEDSAVYLCASSLARGLWEKLFFGSGTQLSVL.

V is TRBV7-2 and J is TRBJ2-3, with D perhaps matching TRBD2 (5 bases). Germline-derived CDR1 and CDR2 are SGHTA and FQGNSA. The CDR3 loop spans 14 amino acids. Trimming took 5 bases from V and 6 from J, leaving 15 bases between them. CDR3 in amino acids: CASSQITSRDTQYF. CDR3 sequence (DNA): TGTGCCAGCAGCCAAATCACTAGTCGGGATACGCAGTATTTT.

This clone was counted only a few times. This chain links TRBV18 with TRBJ1-2; 8 bases fit TRBD1. The germline V gene encodes CDR1 KGHSH and CDR2 LQKENI. The CDR3 extends over 14 amino acids. The V and J ends lost 5 bases and 7 bases, in that order; junction bases with no gene match: 9. The CDR3 sequence is CASSSGQGFSGYTF. CDR3 bases: TGTGCCAGCTCATCCGGACAGGGATTCAGTGGCTACACCTTC.

This chain links TRBV7-2 with TRBJ1-2, with 8 bases fitting TRBD1. This CDR3 spans 15 amino acids. Unmatched junction bases numbered 9, after V lost 5 bases and J lost 4 bases. Germline assignment: CDR1 SGHTA and CDR2 FQGNSA. CDR3 loop: CASSIPGTGVYGYTF. The CDR3 region has the DNA TGTGCCAGCAGCATCCCCGGGACAGGTGTCTATGGCTACACCTTC.

This clone came up once. The J gene is TRBJ2-3, the V gene TRBV10-3; 10 bases match TRBD2. Germline V gene data show CDR1 as ENHRY and CDR2 as SYGVKD. The CDR3 covers 18 residues. Losses at the gene ends were 7 bases for V and 0 bases for J; bases not matched to a gene: 13. CDR3 DNA: TGTGCCATCACCGCTGGACTAGCGGAGGGGGCTAGCACAGATACGCAGTATTTT. Translating it yields CAITAGLAEGASTDTQYF.